One TCR beta chain is described in this entry. Its antigen is as yet unknown. This specimen belongs to a study of shared clonotypes between healthy human individuals. The study, taken as a whole, reports: Sampling used blood alone; tissue repertoires probably differ.

Trimming cost V 5 bases and J 1 base, with 11 bases left between them. Germline lookup yields CDR1 SGHTA and CDR2 FQGTGA. The CDR3 consists of 14 residues. At a deep level, the assay was run. The protocol was immunoSEQ multiplex PCR, while the TCRdb copy is restricted to in-frame clones and leaves out a portion. The table lists roughly 760,000 clones, around 74% of them singletons. The sample consisted of memory CD4+ T cells sorted from blood. The subset denotes: CD45RA-negative fraction. This chain connects TRBV7-3 to TRBJ2-5; no clear D. This clonotype was obtained from a woman aged 25 to 39 in good health. The CDR3 region is CASSPNGGQETQYF. The CDR3 DNA sequence: TGTGCCAGCAGCCCCAACGGTGGCCAAGAGACCCAGTACTTC.